This TCR beta chain was observed in a study of T cell clusters in autoimmune cytopenias. The CDR3 covers 13 residues. Germline assignment: CDR1 SQVTM and CDR2 ANQGSEA. One tube held mixed TRB-A and TRB-B primer pools for touch-down PCR. One entry per CDR3 protein, without DNA, is what TCRdb gives after re-calling the multiplex PCR reads. The ten top clones account for roughly three quarters, within a sample of roughly 4,200 distinct CDR3 sequences. This clonotype is deemed medium-sized by its frequency. TRB amplification used roughly 250 ng of peripheral blood genomic DNA. The sample also formed part of further work on T cell repertoires in aging, cancer and after chemotherapy.

What was sequenced was peripheral blood. The rearrangement uses TRBV29-1 and TRBJ2-7; TCRdb names TRBD1, which stays unverified in the absence of DNA. This sequence originates from a human donor in good health. The CDR3 sequence: CSVDPGQGYEQYF.